What follows are 14 T cell receptor beta chains derived from one specimen sequenced in a study of radiotherapy plus CTLA-4 blockade in lung cancer. Assay used: immunoSEQ multiplex PCR; TCRdb lists only in-frame clones, some missing. Counted here are 65,000 to 85,000 clones, 60% to 80% occurring once; the ten biggest clones make up about 17%. The sample in question was peripheral blood, obtained from a patient treated with radiotherapy plus ipilimumab. These receptors came from a human donor with non-small cell lung cancer whose response to radiotherapy plus ipilimumab could not be evaluated. Some clones in this sample may be carry-over from other donors' samples.

The chain uses TRBV5-1 and TRBJ2-1; the match to TRBD2 covers 9 bases. Germline V gene lookup returns CDR1 SGHRS and CDR2 YFSETQ. Trimming at V came to 4 bases and at J to 8 bases, leaving 13 bases not matched to a gene. This CDR3 has 16 residues. The CDR3, as DNA: TGCGCCAGCAGCCTCCGTAAGGCGGGGGGGCCGGATGAGCAGTTCTTC. Translating gives CASSLRKAGGPDEQFF.

The rearrangement uses TRBV4-1 and TRBJ2-1; D not resolved. V lost 2 bases and J 8 bases, leaving 4 bases between the germline ends. CDR3 length: 11 residues. CDR1 and CDR2 (germline): MGHRA, YSYEKL. The CDR3 protein is CASSQNYEQFF. In DNA form, the CDR3 reads TGCGCCAGCAGCCAAAACTATGAGCAGTTCTTC.

The V gene is TRBV5-5, the J gene TRBJ2-1; TRBD1 agrees at 7 bases. Germline V lookup: CDR1 SGHKS, CDR2 YYEKEE (reference sequence). Trimming at V came to 3 bases and at J to 7 bases, leaving 7 bases not matched to a gene. The CDR3 contains 14 residues. The CDR3 DNA reads as TGTGCCAGCAGCTGGACAGGATTAGGGAATGAGCAGTTCTTC. Translated, it gives CASSWTGLGNEQFF.

This CDR3 is CASSRRGEGSVGYTF. Written as DNA, the CDR3 is TGCGCCAGCAGCCGAAGGGGGGAGGGGTCGGTAGGCTACACCTTC. The rearrangement links TRBV4-3 to TRBJ1-2; D might be TRBD1 (6 bases). Trimming stripped 4 bases from V and 8 bases from J, with 20 bases between. Germline loops: CDR1 LGHNA, CDR2 YSLEER. The CDR3 runs to 15 residues.

The count of this clone is one. The chain uses TRBV7-2 and TRBJ2-2; TRBD1 is a possible D gene (6 bases). Germline assignment: CDR1 SGHTA and CDR2 FQGNSA. With 5 bases removed from V and 3 bases from J, the gap between germline ends came to 13 bases. The CDR3 spans 15 residues. This CDR3 is CASSRTASYTGELFF. The CDR3 DNA reads as TGTGCCAGCAGCCGGACAGCCAGTTACACCGGGGAGCTGTTTTTT.

The chain recombines TRBV9 with TRBJ2-2; 8 positions match TRBD1. Germline V lookup: CDR1 SGDLS, CDR2 YYNGEE. The V segment lost 1 base and the J segment 5 bases; nucleotides outside the gene matches: 7. The CDR3 is made up of 16 amino acids. The CDR3 coding sequence is TGTGCCAGCAGCGTAAATAGACAGGGGCGGACCGGGGAGCTGTTTTTT. Its protein product is CASSVNRQGRTGELFF.

The J gene is TRBJ2-1, the V gene TRBV9; TRBD1 is a possible D gene (6 bases). Trimming pared 3 bases from V and 9 bases from J, leaving 16 bases between. The CDR3 length is 14 residues. Germline lookup yields CDR1 SGDLS and CDR2 YYNGEE. DNA of the CDR3: TGTGCCAGCAGCGGAGACAGGTTTAGGGGTGAGCAGTTCTTC. It encodes CASSGDRFRGEQFF.

V and J are TRBV4-1 and TRBJ1-1; D not resolved. The ends were cut back, 0 bases at V and 3 bases at J, with 8 bases in the middle. This CDR3 comprises 14 residues. Germline CDR1 and CDR2: MGHRA and YSYEKL. CDR3 in amino acids: CASSQDMADTEAFF. Here the CDR3 DNA reads TGCGCCAGCAGCCAAGATATGGCAGACACTGAAGCTTTCTTT.

The V gene is TRBV15, the J gene TRBJ2-1; the match to TRBD1 covers 9 bases. The germline V gene encodes CDR1 LNHNV and CDR2 YYDKDF (reference sequence). This CDR3 region has 15 residues. After removal of 5 bases from V and 4 bases from J, the junction contained 6 bases not matched to a gene. The CDR3 DNA reads TGTGCCACCAGCCCCACAGGGGGCCCTTACAATGAGCAGTTCTTC. Translation gives CATSPTGGPYNEQFF.

This clone has a handful of counts. The rearrangement uses TRBV7-2 and TRBJ2-7, with 12 bases identical to TRBD2. V shed 3 bases and J 6 bases; nucleotides not matched to a gene: 6. The CDR3 runs to 15 residues. Germline CDR1 and CDR2: SGHTA and FQGNSA. DNA of the CDR3: TGTGCCAGCAGCTTCCGGACTAGCGGGGATAGCGAGCAGTACTTC. Its protein is CASSFRTSGDSEQYF.

This sequence joins TRBV18 and TRBJ2-1, with D perhaps TRBD1 (6 bases). Germline loops: CDR1 KGHSH, CDR2 LQKENI. This CDR3 has 15 residues. The ends were cut back, 5 bases at V and 4 bases at J, with 15 bases in the middle. The CDR3 region has the DNA TGTGCCAGCTCAGCAGGGCAGGGGATATACAATGAGCAGTTCTTC. Translated, it gives CASSAGQGIYNEQFF. Full variable domain (outside the CDR3, taken from reference TRBV18 and TRBJ2-1): NAGVMQNPRHLVRRRGQEARLRCSPMKGHSHVYWYRQLPEEGLKFMVYLQKENIIDESGMPKERFSAEFPKEGPSILRIQQVVRGDSAAYFCASSAGQGIYNEQFFGPGTRLTVL.

The rearrangement uses TRBV28 and TRBJ1-1; possibly TRBD1 for D (5 bases). The germline V gene encodes CDR1 MDHEN and CDR2 SYDVKM. This CDR3 has 13 residues. Deletions cut 2 bases from V and 4 bases from J, with 8 bases between. CDR3 nucleotide sequence: TGTGCCAGCAGTTTAATGGGGGGCACTGAAGCTTTCTTT. Translated: CASSLMGGTEAFF.

This rearrangement joins TRBV19 to TRBJ1-1, with D hard to call. V shed 1 base and J shed 5 bases, with 11 bases lying between them. Per the germline V gene, CDR1 is LNHDA and CDR2 is SQIVND (reference sequence). The CDR3 runs 14 residues. The CDR3 DNA sequence: TGTGCCAGTAGTATAGGCGGGTGGGGTACTGAAGCTTTCTTT. This encodes CASSIGGWGTEAFF.

V usage is TRBV18 and J usage is TRBJ2-7, with 7 bases identical to TRBD1. The CDR3 is 15 amino acids. With 3 bases clipped from V and 2 bases from J, the junction kept 7 bases outside the gene matches. Germline V lookup: CDR1 KGHSH, CDR2 LQKENI. The CDR3 sequence is CASSPANRGAYEQYF. CDR3 coding DNA: TGTGCCAGCTCACCTGCCAACAGGGGCGCCTACGAGCAGTACTTC.